Listed below are T cell receptor beta chains from one sample, sequenced in a study of T cell responses to AZD1222 COVID-19 vaccine. This table comes from immunoSEQ multiplex PCR, and its TCRdb copy is limited to in-frame clones, with some not included. In the table there are about 180,000 clones, 90% to 95% of which are singletons. Sequenced here: peripheral blood, sampled 28 days after the second dose of the MenACWY control vaccine. The receptors shown here come from an adult who received the MenACWY meningococcal vaccine as a control. The CDR3 runs from the conserved cysteine through the conserved F or W. A D gene is named only where the DNA matches it firmly. Not every row has a clone size; where given, it reads once, few, many or a size class.

>.|.|TRBJ2-5|TRBV11-3
CASSLRGTETQYF
TGTGCCAGCAGTCTTAGGGGGACGGAGACCCAGTACTTC
>TRBD2|.|TRBJ2-3|TRBV4-2
CASRSGLAGGLDTQYF
TGTGCCAGCAGGTCAGGCCTAGCGGGGGGGTTGGATACGCAGTATTTT
>.|.|TRBJ1-6|TRBV2
CASSRTEPRGPLHF
TGTGCCAGCAGTCGGACAGAGCCTCGGGGTCCCCTCCACTTT
>.|.|TRBJ1-1|TRBV6-2/TRBV6-3
CASSFALGGNTEAFF
TGTGCCAGCAGTTTTGCGCTCGGGGGGAACACTGAAGCTTTCTTT
>.|.|TRBJ2-7|TRBV7-6
CASSPRAGGSYEQYF
TGTGCCAGCAGCCCCAGGGCCGGGGGATCCTACGAGCAGTACTTC
>.|.|TRBJ1-3|TRBV6-5
CATSPTGGPGNTIYF
TGTGCCACCTCCCCGACCGGGGGGCCGGGAAACACCATATATTTT
>.|.|TRBJ2-3|TRBV5-1
CASSSVGTGPTSTDTQYF
TGCGCCAGCAGCTCGGTCGGAACTGGACCAACTAGCACAGATACGCAGTATTTT
>TRBD1|.|TRBJ1-2|TRBV29-1
CSATTGAGYGYTF
TGCAGCGCAACGACAGGGGCAGGTTATGGCTACACCTTC
>TRBD1|once|TRBJ1-2|TRBV7-9
CASSFEPGQGNYGYTF
TGTGCCAGCAGCTTCGAGCCGGGACAGGGTAACTATGGCTACACCTTC
>TRBD1|.|TRBJ1-6|TRBV2
CASTRDRVSSYNSPLHF
TGTGCCAGCACCCGGGACAGGGTGAGCTCCTATAATTCACCCCTCCACTTT
>.|.|TRBJ2-1|TRBV7-2
CASSLLQGSEQFF
TGTGCCAGCAGCTTATTGCAGGGAAGCGAGCAGTTCTTC
>.|.|TRBJ1-2|TRBV6-1
CASSASEPGRRYYGYTF
TGTGCCAGCAGTGCATCAGAGCCGGGGAGGAGGTACTATGGCTACACCTTC
>.|.|TRBJ2-1|TRBV7-9
CASSPTRNEQFF
TGTGCCAGCAGCCCGACACGAAATGAGCAGTTCTTC
>.|.|TRBJ1-1|TRBV19
CASRRQLMNTEAFF
TGTGCCAGTAGGAGACAGCTCATGAACACTGAAGCTTTCTTT
>.|.|TRBJ1-1|TRBV12-2
CASRLSRGGWTEAFF
TGTGCAAGTCGCTTAAGTCGAGGGGGCTGGACTGAAGCTTTCTTT
>TRBD1|.|TRBJ2-1|TRBV28
CASSPRDRGGNEQFF
TGTGCCAGCAGTCCACGGGACAGGGGGGGCAATGAGCAGTTCTTC
>.|few|TRBJ1-2|TRBV5-5
CASSLSPGANYGYTF
TGTGCCAGCAGCTTGAGTCCAGGGGCTAACTATGGCTACACCTTC
>.|.|TRBJ2-1|TRBV4-3
CASSQDINRQRYVEQFF
TGCGCCAGCAGCCAAGATATCAACCGACAGCGGTACGTTGAGCAGTTCTTC
>.|.|TRBJ1-1|TRBV6-5
CASSNRLGGTEAFF
TGTGCCAGCAGTAATCGCCTGGGGGGGACTGAAGCTTTCTTT
>.|.|TRBJ2-4|TRBV3-1/TRBV3-2
CASSQRHNQNIQYF
TGTGCCAGCAGCCAAAGACATAACCAAAACATTCAGTACTTC
>TRBD1|.|TRBJ1-2|TRBV15
CATSRTSRGRGNYGYTF
TGTGCCACCAGCAGAACATCCAGGGGGCGCGGGAACTATGGCTACACCTTC
>TRBD2|.|TRBJ2-3|TRBV14
CASSQGLAGGPDTQYF
TGTGCCAGCAGCCAAGGACTAGCGGGGGGGCCGGATACGCAGTATTTT
>.|.|TRBJ1-1|TRBV10-3
CAISEGREGTEAFF
TGTGCCATCAGTGAGGGCAGGGAGGGCACTGAAGCTTTCTTT
>.|.|TRBJ1-4|TRBV3-1/TRBV3-2
CASSQEVREKLFF
TGTGCCAGCAGCCAAGAAGTAAGAGAAAAACTGTTTTTT
>.|.|TRBJ1-2|TRBV5-6
CASSLNQEYGYTF
TGTGCCAGCAGCTTAAATCAGGAGTATGGCTACACCTTC
>.|.|TRBJ1-5|TRBV19
CASTSRRLSNQPQHF
TGTGCCAGTACCTCGAGGCGCCTTAGCAATCAGCCCCAGCATTTT
>TRBD1|.|TRBJ1-5|TRBV6-2/TRBV6-3
CASSYFGTGGHSNQPQHF
TGTGCCAGCAGTTACTTCGGGACAGGGGGCCATAGCAATCAGCCCCAGCATTTT
>.|.|TRBJ2-5|TRBV6-5
CASKKGDQETQYF
TGTGCCAGCAAGAAGGGGGACCAAGAGACCCAGTACTTC
>TRBD1|once|TRBJ1-2|TRBV2
CASSEVQGRIYGYTF
TGTGCCAGCAGTGAAGTACAGGGGAGGATCTATGGCTACACCTTC
>.|.|TRBJ1-2|TRBV18
CASSPVQQSNYGYTF
TGTGCCAGCTCACCGGTACAACAATCTAACTATGGCTACACCTTC
>.|.|TRBJ2-5|TRBV18
CASSPTLSGTQYF
TGTGCCAGCTCACCCACCCTATCCGGGACCCAGTACTTC
>.|few|TRBJ1-2|TRBV16
CASSQGNAYGYTF
TGTGCCAGCAGCCAGGGAAATGCCTATGGCTACACCTTC
>.|once|TRBJ1-2|TRBV6-2/TRBV6-3
CASSSLRASFNYGYTF
TGTGCCAGCAGTTCCCTTCGGGCCTCCTTTAACTATGGCTACACCTTC
>.|.|TRBJ1-6|TRBV11-2
CASSSYNSPLHF
TGTGCCAGCAGCTCCTATAATTCACCCCTCCACTTT
>.|.|TRBJ1-2|TRBV29-1
CSVGDTFNYGYTF
TGCAGCGTTGGAGATACTTTTAACTATGGCTACACCTTC
>.|.|TRBJ2-3|TRBV7-2
CASRHTDTQYF
TGTGCCAGCCGTCACACAGATACGCAGTATTTT
>.|.|TRBJ1-4|TRBV28
CASSLLGGEKLFF
TGTGCCAGCAGTTTATTGGGGGGTGAAAAACTGTTTTTT
>TRBD2|.|TRBJ2-1|TRBV4-3
CASSYNSGGYNEQFF
TGCGCCAGCAGTTATAATAGCGGGGGGTACAATGAGCAGTTCTTC
>.|.|TRBJ2-7|TRBV9
CASSVARDISSYEQYF
TGTGCCAGCAGCGTAGCTCGGGACATCAGCTCCTACGAGCAGTACTTC
>.|.|TRBJ2-5|TRBV19
CASSIGPLIQETQYF
TGTGCCAGTAGTATAGGACCCCTAATCCAAGAGACCCAGTACTTC
>TRBD1|.|TRBJ2-2|TRBV4-2
CASSPDRENTGELFF
TGTGCCAGCAGCCCGGACAGGGAGAACACCGGGGAGCTGTTTTTT
>.|.|TRBJ1-5|TRBV30
CAWSVRGRQPQHF
TGTGCCTGGAGTGTACGGGGGAGGCAGCCCCAGCATTTT
>.|.|TRBJ1-3|TRBV12-3/TRBV12-4
CASKIFGNTIYF
TGTGCCAGCAAAATTTTTGGAAACACCATATATTTT
>.|.|TRBJ1-4|TRBV18
CASSPSLSRVNEKLFF
TGTGCCAGCTCACCATCCCTTTCTAGGGTTAATGAAAAACTGTTTTTT
>.|.|TRBJ1-2|TRBV27
CASSHNTFNYGYTF
TGTGCCAGCAGCCACAACACATTTAACTATGGCTACACCTTC
>.|.|TRBJ2-7|TRBV7-9
CASSLTGGLWEQYF
TGTGCCAGCAGCTTAACGGGGGGCCTCTGGGAGCAGTACTTC
>.|.|TRBJ1-6|TRBV4-2
CASSQAAVSPLHF
TGTGCCAGCAGCCAAGCGGCGGTTTCACCCCTCCACTTT
>.|.|TRBJ2-7|TRBV3-1/TRBV3-2
CASSLTGRHPYEQYF
TGTGCCAGCAGCCTAACGGGACGACATCCCTACGAGCAGTACTTC